Listed below are T cell receptor beta chains from one sample, sequenced in a study of blood T cells in healthy people across ages. TCRdb used MiXCR to reprocess the 5' RACE reads, holding one entry per CDR3 protein. The top ten hold 7.7% of the sample, which has about 1.7 million distinct CDR3 sequences, approximately 30% seen once. The sequencing sample was made of blood. These receptors originate from a woman aged 25 to 45 in good health. The CDR3 runs from the conserved cysteine through the conserved F or W. D genes are given only for firm matches. Clone size is stated in some rows and not others, as once, few, many or a class when expanded.

size: .
V: TRBV7-8
D: TRBD2
J: TRBJ2-3
DNA: TGTGCCAGCAGCTTAGAGTATGCTAGCGGGAGTACAGATACGCAGTATTTT
CDR3: CASSLEYASGSTDTQYF

size: .
V: TRBV4-1
D: .
J: TRBJ1-2
DNA: TGCGCCAGCAGCGCGGACAAGTTCTATGGCTACACCTTC
CDR3: CASSADKFYGYTF

size: few
V: TRBV20-1
D: .
J: TRBJ1-5
DNA: TGCAGTGCTAGAGTTAGGGGGGTAGATGGGCCCCAGCATTTT
CDR3: CSARVRGVDGPQHF

size: many
V: TRBV4-1
D: .
J: TRBJ1-2
DNA: TGCGCCAGCAGCCAGAAAGGGACAAACTATGGCTACACCTTC
CDR3: CASSQKGTNYGYTF

size: .
V: TRBV29-1
D: .
J: TRBJ1-5
DNA: TGCAGCGTTGGGGACGTCAATCAGCCCCAGCATTTT
CDR3: CSVGDVNQPQHF

size: .
V: TRBV15
D: TRBD1
J: TRBJ1-6
DNA: TGTGCCACCAGGGGGGGACAGGGGCCTTCACCCCTCCACTTT
CDR3: CATRGGQGPSPLHF

size: many
V: TRBV14
D: .
J: TRBJ1-2
DNA: TGTGCCAGTACCGGGCCTCTCTCCTATGGCTACACCTTC
CDR3: CASTGPLSYGYTF

size: .
V: TRBV5-6
D: TRBD1
J: TRBJ2-1
DNA: TGTGCCAGCAGCAGGGACAGGCTTATCAGGTTCTTC
CDR3: CASSRDRLIRFF

size: .
V: TRBV5-1
D: .
J: TRBJ2-3
DNA: TGCGCCAGTGAGGACCGGTCAGGCGCAGATACGCAGTATTTT
CDR3: CASEDRSGADTQYF

size: few
V: TRBV20-1
D: .
J: TRBJ2-1
DNA: TGCAGTGCTAGAGAGTTTGGGGGAGTAGGAAATGAGCAGTTCTTC
CDR3: CSAREFGGVGNEQFF

size: few
V: TRBV5-1
D: TRBD2
J: TRBJ2-3
DNA: TGCGCCAGCCGACTAGCGGGGGACTCAGATACGCAGTATTTT
CDR3: CASRLAGDSDTQYF

size: many
V: TRBV7-2
D: TRBD2
J: TRBJ2-7
DNA: TGTGCCAGCAGCTTTGGACTAGCGGCCTACGAGCAGTACTTC
CDR3: CASSFGLAAYEQYF

size: many
V: TRBV7-2
D: .
J: TRBJ1-2
DNA: TGTGCCAGCAGCCCCTGGGGGCGCTCTATGGACTATGGCTACACCTTC
CDR3: CASSPWGRSMDYGYTF

size: .
V: TRBV14
D: .
J: TRBJ1-1
DNA: TGTGCCAGCAGTCCGGGCAGGGGAATGAACACTGAAGCTTTCTTT
CDR3: CASSPGRGMNTEAFF

size: .
V: TRBV9
D: TRBD1
J: TRBJ1-6
DNA: TGTGCCAGCAGCTTCCGCCCCGGGACAGGCACCCACTTT
CDR3: CASSFRPGTGTHF

size: many
V: TRBV7-2
D: .
J: TRBJ2-3
DNA: TGTGCCAGCAGCTCGACCAGACTCCTCTCTACAGATACGCAGTATTTT
CDR3: CASSSTRLLSTDTQYF

size: many
V: TRBV29-1
D: TRBD2
J: TRBJ2-1
DNA: TGCAGCGTTGCGCCCTCCAGCGGGACCAACAATGAGCAGTTCTTC
CDR3: CSVAPSSGTNNEQFF

size: .
V: TRBV5-4
D: TRBD2
J: TRBJ2-7
DNA: TGTGCCAGCAGCTTGGGGTTAGCGGGGATCGAGCAGTACTTC
CDR3: CASSLGLAGIEQYF

size: .
V: TRBV20-1
D: .
J: TRBJ2-7
DNA: TGCAGTGCCAGAGAGCCAAGACAGCGCCTTAATGAGCAGTACTTC
CDR3: CSAREPRQRLNEQYF

size: .
V: TRBV20-1
D: TRBD2
J: TRBJ2-1
DNA: TGCAGTGCCCCGAAGGTTCGGGGGGGGCCAGGTGAGCAGTTCTTC
CDR3: CSAPKVRGGPGEQFF

size: .
V: TRBV7-2
D: .
J: TRBJ2-5
DNA: TGTGCCAGCAGCTTGATGGGGGGGCTTTACCAAGAGGCCCAGTACTTC
CDR3: CASSLMGGLYQEAQYF

size: few
V: TRBV27
D: .
J: TRBJ2-7
DNA: TGTGCCAGCAGTTTATCGAGAGGGCTCATCAAATCCGACTACGAGCAGTACTTC
CDR3: CASSLSRGLIKSDYEQYF

size: few
V: TRBV2
D: TRBD2
J: TRBJ2-7
DNA: TGTGCCAGCAGTTTCCCAGCGGGAGCCTACGAGCAGTACTTC
CDR3: CASSFPAGAYEQYF

size: .
V: TRBV9
D: TRBD2
J: TRBJ2-1
DNA: TGTGCCAGCAGCGTGTTCGGCGGGGGGGCCCTCAATGAGCAGTTCTTC
CDR3: CASSVFGGGALNEQFF

size: .
V: TRBV5-5
D: .
J: TRBJ1-5
DNA: TGTGCCAGCAGCCAGACAGGACGGAGCAATCGGCCCCAGCATTTT
CDR3: CASSQTGRSNRPQHF

size: many
V: TRBV28
D: .
J: TRBJ1-4
DNA: TGTGCCAGCAGTTACCCTTCAGGGACGCTTAATGAAAAACTGTTTTTT
CDR3: CASSYPSGTLNEKLFF

size: .
V: TRBV6-1
D: .
J: TRBJ1-6
DNA: TGTGCCAGCAGCGCCCCCAGGACAGATAATTCACCCCTCCACTTT
CDR3: CASSAPRTDNSPLHF

size: .
V: TRBV19
D: TRBD1
J: TRBJ2-6
DNA: TGTGCCAGTAGCCGGGACAGGGCAGAGGGGGCCAACGTCCTGACTTTC
CDR3: CASSRDRAEGANVLTF

size: .
V: TRBV6-5
D: .
J: TRBJ2-5
DNA: TGTGCCAGCAGCCCACCAGGGGGGCCGGGGGAGCAGTACTTC
CDR3: CASSPPGGPGEQYF

size: .
V: TRBV20-1
D: TRBD1
J: TRBJ2-7
DNA: TGCAGTGCTACCGACAGGGGGGCTTCCTACGAGCAGTACTTC
CDR3: CSATDRGASYEQYF

size: .
V: TRBV2
D: .
J: TRBJ2-7
DNA: TGTGCCAGCGAGGCTAGTGGGTTTCCCGAGCAGTACTTC
CDR3: CASEASGFPEQYF

size: few
V: TRBV13
D: TRBD2
J: TRBJ2-5
DNA: TGTGCCAGCAGCGGAAGGACGGGACTAGCGAGGTTCGAGACCCAGTACTTC
CDR3: CASSGRTGLARFETQYF

size: few
V: TRBV6-2/TRBV6-3
D: .
J: TRBJ2-1
DNA: TGTGCCAGCAGTTACCGGCATGAGCAGTTCTTC
CDR3: CASSYRHEQFF

size: .
V: TRBV6-6
D: TRBD2
J: TRBJ2-2
DNA: TGTGCCAGCAGTAATCGGGGGGGCCTTACCGGGGAGCTGTTTTTT
CDR3: CASSNRGGLTGELFF

size: many
V: TRBV6-5
D: .
J: TRBJ1-2
DNA: TGTGCCAGCAGACCGACAGTCGACTATGGCTACACCTTC
CDR3: CASRPTVDYGYTF

size: few
V: TRBV5-1
D: .
J: TRBJ2-6
DNA: TGCGCCAGCAGGGTTAAGGACAGCCTCTCTGGGGCCAACGTCCTGACTTTC
CDR3: CASRVKDSLSGANVLTF

size: many
V: TRBV29-1
D: TRBD1
J: TRBJ2-3
DNA: TGCAGCGTGAGTACAGGGGTCACGGATACGCAGTATTTT
CDR3: CSVSTGVTDTQYF

size: .
V: TRBV29-1
D: TRBD1
J: TRBJ1-1
DNA: TGCAGCGTTGAGACCAGGACAGGGATCACTGAAGCTTTCTTT
CDR3: CSVETRTGITEAFF

size: .
V: TRBV4-3
D: TRBD2
J: TRBJ2-1
DNA: TGCGCCAGCAGCTTAGCGGGAGGCCGAAATTTCGATGAGCAGTTCTTC
CDR3: CASSLAGGRNFDEQFF

size: .
V: TRBV6-6
D: .
J: TRBJ2-3
DNA: TGTGCCAGCAGTTCCTACGGTTACTCAGATACGCAGTATTTT
CDR3: CASSSYGYSDTQYF